These 17 T cell receptor beta chains were all obtained from the same sample, sequenced in a study of blood T cell repertoires in COVID-19. Sequencing used immunoSEQ multiplex PCR; TCRdb keeps in-frame clones, though not all of them. The repertoire holds under 150,000 clones, with 75% to 95% as singletons. The sequenced sample was peripheral blood. These receptors were taken from a human donor with active COVID-19. The donor label of this sample is uncertain.

The chain recombines TRBV5-5 with TRBJ1-2; D is possibly TRBD1 (5 bases). This CDR3 region has 13 residues. Trimming stripped 3 bases from V and 7 bases from J, with 13 bases between. CDR1 and CDR2 from the germline V gene are SGHKS and YYEKEE (reference sequence). CDR3 nucleotide sequence: TGTGCCAGCAGCTCGGGGGGGAGTTCTGGCTACACCTTC. Amino acid sequence: CASSSGGSSGYTF.

The chain is built from TRBV6-5 and TRBJ1-5; D is perhaps TRBD1 (5 bases). The CDR3 consists of 16 residues. V dropped 2 bases and J dropped 1 base, with 12 bases sitting between them. Germline V gene sequence: CDR1 MNHEY, CDR2 SVGAGI. The CDR3 loop is CASSYNAGSSNQPQHF. CDR3 in DNA: TGTGCCAGCAGTTACAACGCAGGGTCCAGCAATCAGCCCCAGCATTTT.

This chain connects TRBV11-2 to TRBJ1-2; 10 bases are shared with TRBD1. The length of the CDR3 is 14 residues. The germline V gene encodes CDR1 SGHAT and CDR2 FQNNGV. V trimming: 3 bases; J trimming: 3 bases; junction bases outside the gene matches: 1. CDR3 nucleotide sequence: TGTGCCAGCAGCTTCGGGACAGGGGACTATGGCTACACCTTC. This encodes CASSFGTGDYGYTF.

V usage is TRBV4-2 and J usage is TRBJ2-7, with D perhaps matching TRBD2 (6 bases). The CDR3 loop spans 15 amino acids. Germline CDR1 LGHNA, CDR2 YNFKEQ. The ends were cut back, 1 base at V and 2 bases at J, with 12 bases in the middle. CDR3 in amino acids: CASSQGSGSAYEQYF. CDR3 nucleotides: TGTGCCAGCAGCCAAGGGAGCGGGTCGGCCTACGAGCAGTACTTC.

This clone was counted a single time. The chain uses TRBV27 and TRBJ1-6; TRBD1 matches 10 bases. V lost 5 bases to trimming and J lost 0 bases; unmatched junction nucleotides: 7. The CDR3 is made up of 18 amino acids. CDR1 is MNHEY and CDR2 is SMNVEV in the germline V gene (reference sequence). The CDR3 DNA follows: TGTGCCAGCAGTCTGATGGGACAGGGGAACTCCTATAATTCACCCCTCCACTTT. It translates to CASSLMGQGNSYNSPLHF.

This rearrangement joins TRBV3-1 (or the pseudogene TRBV3-2) to TRBJ1-5; D not resolved. The V gene lost 1 base and the J gene lost 5 bases, with 9 bases spanning the gap. This CDR3 has 14 residues. The germline gives CDR1 LGHDT, CDR2 YNNKEL (reference sequence). Here the CDR3 reads CASSQGHFDQPQHF. CDR3 DNA: TGTGCCAGCAGCCAAGGCCACTTCGATCAGCCCCAGCATTTT.

This clone has a single count. The CDR3, as DNA: TGTGCCAGCAGTTACTCTCGGGATCCCTACAATGAGCAGTTCTTC. Protein sequence: CASSYSRDPYNEQFF. The chain couples TRBV6-6 to TRBJ2-1, with D possibly matching TRBD2 (5 bases). The germline V gene encodes CDR1 MNHNY and CDR2 SVGAGI (reference sequence). This CDR3 is 15 amino acids long. Trimming removed 0 bases at V and 2 bases at J, with 8 bases between.

This clone was seen only once. The J gene is TRBJ1-6, the V gene TRBV7-9, with D unresolved. The germline V gene has CDR1 SEHNR and CDR2 FQNEAQ (reference sequence). V lost 2 bases and J 7 bases, leaving 12 bases between the germline ends. This CDR3 is 15 amino acids long. This CDR3 reads CASSLSTGGNSPLHF. Here the CDR3 DNA reads TGTGCCAGCAGCTTATCCACGGGAGGCAATTCACCCCTCCACTTT.

The chain links TRBV14 to TRBJ1-1; D is uncertain. The V end was cut by 6 bases, the J end by 0 bases, with 8 bases between. This CDR3 comprises 13 residues. The germline V gene has CDR1 SGHDN and CDR2 FVKESK. The CDR3 region has the DNA TGTGCCAGCAGTCAGTCAGTGAACACTGAAGCTTTCTTT. Protein product: CASSQSVNTEAFF. The full variable domain, in which reference TRBV14 and TRBJ1-1 provide the parts outside the CDR3, is EAGVTQFPSHSVIEKGQTVTLRCDPISGHDNLYWYRRVMGKEIKFLLHFVKESKQDESGMPNNRFLAERTGGTYSTLKVQPAELEDSGVYFCASSQSVNTEAFFGQGTRLTVV.

V usage is TRBV7-9 and J usage is TRBJ2-3; 11 nucleotides match TRBD2. The CDR3 is made up of 16 amino acids. V was clipped by 4 bases and J by 2 bases; unmatched bases: 5. Germline assignment: CDR1 SEHNR and CDR2 FQNEAQ (reference sequence). CDR3 DNA sequence: TGTGCCAGCAGCTCCGATAGCGGGGGGGACACAGATACGCAGTATTTT. Its translation: CASSSDSGGDTDTQYF.

This sequence joins TRBV7-9 and TRBJ1-5, with 7 positions matching TRBD1. V dropped 5 bases and J dropped 0; count of bases not matched to a gene: 4. This CDR3 is 15 amino acids long. Germline CDR1 is SEHNR and CDR2 is FQNEAQ (reference sequence). CDR3 loop: CASSPGTVSNQPQHF. The CDR3 bases are TGTGCCAGCAGCCCCGGGACAGTTAGCAATCAGCCCCAGCATTTT. Supplemented by reference TRBV7-9 and TRBJ1-5, the full variable domain reads DTGVSQNPRHKITKRGQNVTFRCDPISEHNRLYWYRQTLGQGPEFLTYFQNEAQLEKSRLLSDRFSAERPKGSFSTLEIQRTEQGDSAMYLCASSPGTVSNQPQHFGDGTRLSIL.

This clone is a singleton in its sample. V is TRBV28 and J is TRBJ1-2, with 7 bases fitting TRBD1. Germline CDR1 reads MDHEN; CDR2 reads SYDVKM. J was trimmed by 0 bases and V by 3 bases; bases with no gene match: 10. The CDR3 length is 17 residues. CDR3 sequence reads: CASSFHLTGPSNYGYTF. CDR3 in DNA: TGTGCCAGCAGTTTCCATTTGACAGGGCCATCTAACTATGGCTACACCTTC.

The chain carries TRBV6-5 and TRBJ2-5; 7 bases line up with TRBD2. V gave up 6 bases and J gave up 9 bases; unmatched junction bases: 7. Germline V gene sequence: CDR1 MNHEY, CDR2 SVGAGI. The CDR3 is made up of 12 amino acids. The CDR3 DNA reads TGTGCCAGCAGCAGGGACTACAGGTCCCAGTACTTC. Translation gives CASSRDYRSQYF.

Only a few counts were recorded for this clone. This sequence joins TRBV5-1 and TRBJ1-2; TRBD1 matches at 8 bases. Germline V gene sequence: CDR1 SGHRS, CDR2 YFSETQ. J gave up 4 bases and V 4 bases, and 9 bases lay outside the gene matches. CDR3 length: 15 residues. The CDR3: CASSTDRVGGYGYTF. In nucleotides, the CDR3 is TGCGCCAGCAGCACGGACAGGGTAGGGGGCTATGGCTACACCTTC. Together with reference TRBV5-1 and TRBJ1-2, the CDR3 gives the full variable domain: KAGVTQTPRYLIKTRGQQVTLSCSPISGHRSVSWYQQTPGQGLQFLFEYFSETQRNKGNFPGRFSGRQFSNSRSEMNVSTLELGDSALYLCASSTDRVGGYGYTFGSGTRLTVV.

This clone was seen just once. The chain has TRBV7-6 and TRBJ2-7; 8 bases align to TRBD1. CDR1 is SGHVS, CDR2 FNYEAQ, per germline. The CDR3 has 13 residues. The V gene end was trimmed by 5 bases and the J gene end by 3 bases; junction bases not matched to a gene: 3. The DNA of the CDR3 is TGTGCCAGCAGCATTGGACAGGGCTACGAGCAGTACTTC. Its translation is CASSIGQGYEQYF.

The J gene is TRBJ1-2, the V gene TRBV6-5; D is unresolved. V was pared by 6 bases and J by 2 bases, with 7 bases between. CDR1 is MNHEY, CDR2 SVGAGI, per germline. The CDR3 extends over 12 amino acids. In DNA form, the CDR3 reads TGTGCCAGCAGGGGAGGGAACTATGGCTACACCTTC. This codes for CASRGGNYGYTF.

This clone was found a few times. This chain uses TRBV7-6 with TRBJ2-1; 10 nucleotides align to TRBD2. The CDR3 runs 16 residues. Germline loops: CDR1 SGHVS, CDR2 FNYEAQ. V shed 5 bases and J 5 bases; nucleotides not matched to a gene: 9. As DNA, the CDR3 is TGTGCCAGCAGCCCACGGACTAGCGGCCTTAACAATGAGCAGTTCTTC. This gives the protein CASSPRTSGLNNEQFF.